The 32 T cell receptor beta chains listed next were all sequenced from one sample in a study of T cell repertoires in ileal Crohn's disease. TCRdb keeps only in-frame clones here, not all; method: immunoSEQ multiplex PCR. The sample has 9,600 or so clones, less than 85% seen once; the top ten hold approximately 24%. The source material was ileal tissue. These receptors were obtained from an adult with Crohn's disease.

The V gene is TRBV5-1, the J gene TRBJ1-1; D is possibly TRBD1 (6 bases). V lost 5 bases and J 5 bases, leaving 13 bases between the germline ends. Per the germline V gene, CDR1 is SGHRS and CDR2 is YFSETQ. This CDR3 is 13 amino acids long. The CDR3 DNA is TGCGCCAGCAGGCAAGGGGGGGGGACTGAAGCTTTCTTT. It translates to CASRQGGGTEAFF. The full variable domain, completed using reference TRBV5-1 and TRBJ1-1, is KAGVTQTPRYLIKTRGQQVTLSCSPISGHRSVSWYQQTPGQGLQFLFEYFSETQRNKGNFPGRFSGRQFSNSRSEMNVSTLELGDSALYLCASRQGGGTEAFFGQGTRLTVV.

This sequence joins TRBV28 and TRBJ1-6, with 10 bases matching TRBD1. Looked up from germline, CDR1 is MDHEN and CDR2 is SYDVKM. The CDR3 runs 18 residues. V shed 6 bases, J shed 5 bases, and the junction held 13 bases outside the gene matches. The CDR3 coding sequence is TGTGCCAGCAGCATGAGACAGGGGGCCCCATATCATAATTCACCCCTCCACTTT. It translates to CASSMRQGAPYHNSPLHF.

DNA for the CDR3: TGTGCCAGCAGCCAGCTCGGACAGGGGCGCCCACCCCTCCACTTT. Its translation: CASSQLGQGRPPLHF. V usage is TRBV4-2 and J usage is TRBJ1-6; TRBD1 matches at 9 bases. The germline gives CDR1 LGHNA, CDR2 YNFKEQ. The ends lost 3 bases at V and 11 bases at J; junction bases unmatched: 8. This CDR3 has 15 amino acids.

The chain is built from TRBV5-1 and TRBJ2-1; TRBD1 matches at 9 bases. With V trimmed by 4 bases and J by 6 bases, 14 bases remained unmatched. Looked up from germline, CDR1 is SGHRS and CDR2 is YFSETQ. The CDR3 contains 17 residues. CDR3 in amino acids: CASSPWKGTGSGNEQFF. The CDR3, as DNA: TGCGCCAGCAGCCCGTGGAAAGGGACAGGGTCAGGCAATGAGCAGTTCTTC.

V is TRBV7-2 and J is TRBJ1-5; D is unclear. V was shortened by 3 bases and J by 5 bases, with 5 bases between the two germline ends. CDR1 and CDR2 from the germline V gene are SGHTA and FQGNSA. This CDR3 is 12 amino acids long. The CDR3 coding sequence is TGTGCCAGCAGCTTCCTTGATCAGCCCCAGCATTTT. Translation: CASSFLDQPQHF.

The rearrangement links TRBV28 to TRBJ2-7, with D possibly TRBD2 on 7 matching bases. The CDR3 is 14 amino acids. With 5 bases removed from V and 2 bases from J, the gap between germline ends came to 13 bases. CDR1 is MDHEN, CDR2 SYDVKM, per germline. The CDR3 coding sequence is TGTGCCAGCAGTCCCCCCGGGGGGCCCTACGAGCAGTACTTC. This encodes CASSPPGGPYEQYF. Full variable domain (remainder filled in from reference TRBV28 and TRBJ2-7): DVKVTQSSRYLVKRTGEKVFLECVQDMDHENMFWYRQDPGLGLRLIYFSYDVKMKEKGDIPEGYSVSREKKERFSLILESASTNQTSMYLCASSPPGGPYEQYFGPGTRLTVT.

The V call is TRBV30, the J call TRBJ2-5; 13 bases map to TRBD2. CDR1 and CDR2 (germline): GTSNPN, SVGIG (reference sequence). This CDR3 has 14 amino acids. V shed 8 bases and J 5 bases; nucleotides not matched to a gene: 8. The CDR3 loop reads CAGSLAGGPETQYF. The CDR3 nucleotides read TGTGCCGGGTCACTAGCGGGAGGGCCGGAGACCCAGTACTTC.

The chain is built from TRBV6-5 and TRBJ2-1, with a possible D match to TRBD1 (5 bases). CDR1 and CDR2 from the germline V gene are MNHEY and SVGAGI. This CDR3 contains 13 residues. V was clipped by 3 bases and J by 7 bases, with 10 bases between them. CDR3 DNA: TGTGCCAGCAGTTATTCAGGGAATAATGAGCAGTTCTTC. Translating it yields CASSYSGNNEQFF.

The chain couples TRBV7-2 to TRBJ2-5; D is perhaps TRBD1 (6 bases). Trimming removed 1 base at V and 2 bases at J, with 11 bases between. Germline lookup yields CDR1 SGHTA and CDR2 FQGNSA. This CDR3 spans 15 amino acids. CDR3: CASSLVSQGQETQYF. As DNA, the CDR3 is TGTGCCAGCAGCTTAGTTAGCCAGGGGCAAGAGACCCAGTACTTC.

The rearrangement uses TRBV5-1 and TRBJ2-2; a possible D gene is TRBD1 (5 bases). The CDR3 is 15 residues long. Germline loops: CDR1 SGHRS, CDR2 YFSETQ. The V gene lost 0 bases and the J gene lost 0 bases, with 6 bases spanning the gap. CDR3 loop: CASSLARANTGELFF. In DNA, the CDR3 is TGCGCCAGCAGCTTGGCCAGGGCGAACACCGGGGAGCTGTTTTTT.

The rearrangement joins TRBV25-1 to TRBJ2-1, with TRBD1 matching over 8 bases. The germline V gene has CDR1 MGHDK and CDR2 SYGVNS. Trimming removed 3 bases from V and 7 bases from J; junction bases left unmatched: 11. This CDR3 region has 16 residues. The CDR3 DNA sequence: TGTGCCAGCAGTGACAGATCAGGGGGCGCGAGGAATGAGCAGTTCTTC. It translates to CASSDRSGGARNEQFF.

The CDR3 DNA reads as TGTGCCAGCAGGCGGGGTCTCACCTACAATGAGCAGTTCTTC. This sequence encodes CASRRGLTYNEQFF. The chain joins TRBV28 to TRBJ2-1; tentatively, D is TRBD2 (6 bases). This CDR3 has 14 amino acids. V dropped 6 bases and J dropped 2 bases, with 11 bases sitting between them. Germline V gene lookup returns CDR1 MDHEN and CDR2 SYDVKM.

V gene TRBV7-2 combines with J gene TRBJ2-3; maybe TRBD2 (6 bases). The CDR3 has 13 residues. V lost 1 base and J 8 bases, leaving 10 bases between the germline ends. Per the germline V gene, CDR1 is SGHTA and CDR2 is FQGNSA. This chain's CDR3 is CASSLVQEGTQYF. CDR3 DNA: TGTGCCAGCAGCTTAGTACAGGAGGGTACGCAGTATTTT.

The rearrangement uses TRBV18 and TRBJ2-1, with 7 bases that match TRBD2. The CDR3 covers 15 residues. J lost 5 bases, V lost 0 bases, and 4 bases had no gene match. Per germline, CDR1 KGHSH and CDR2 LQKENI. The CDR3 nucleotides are TGTGCCAGCTCACCACCGGCGGGAGCCAACAATGAGCAGTTCTTC. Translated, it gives CASSPPAGANNEQFF.

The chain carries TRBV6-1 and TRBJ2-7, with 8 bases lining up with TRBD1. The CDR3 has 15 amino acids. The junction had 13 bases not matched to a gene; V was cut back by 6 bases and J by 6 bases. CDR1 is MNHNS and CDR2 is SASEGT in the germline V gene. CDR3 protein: CASRIETGARGEQYF. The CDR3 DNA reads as TGTGCCAGCAGGATAGAGACAGGGGCTAGGGGCGAGCAGTACTTC.

DNA of the CDR3: TGCAGCGTAGGAGGACAGGGGACGGGGAGAGCTGAAGCTTTCTTT. The encoded protein is CSVGGQGTGRAEAFF. V gene TRBV29-1 combines with J gene TRBJ1-1; 9 bases align to TRBD1. Germline CDR1 is SQVTM and CDR2 is ANQGSEA. This CDR3 contains 15 residues. V was pared by 6 bases and J by 6 bases, with 14 bases of the junction left unmatched.

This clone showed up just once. The CDR3 DNA sequence: TGTGCCAGCAGTTACCCAGATCAGCCCCAGCATTTT. This gives the protein CASSYPDQPQHF. This chain joins TRBV6-6 and TRBJ1-5; no clear D gene. Per the germline V gene, CDR1 is MNHNY and CDR2 is SVGAGI (reference sequence). The CDR3 spans 12 residues. Trimming pared 2 bases from V and 5 bases from J, leaving 4 bases between.

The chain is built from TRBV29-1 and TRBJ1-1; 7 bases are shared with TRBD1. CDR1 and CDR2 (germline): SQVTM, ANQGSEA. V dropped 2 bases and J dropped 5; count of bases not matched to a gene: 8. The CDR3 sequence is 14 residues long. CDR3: CSVEFGNRGTEAFF. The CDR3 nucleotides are TGCAGCGTTGAATTCGGTAACAGGGGTACTGAAGCTTTCTTT.

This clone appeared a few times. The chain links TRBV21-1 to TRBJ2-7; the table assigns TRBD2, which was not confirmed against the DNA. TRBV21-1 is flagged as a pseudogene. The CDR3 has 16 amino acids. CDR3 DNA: TGTGCCAGCAGCAAACTCCGGGTCACGCTGAACTACGAGCAGTACTTC. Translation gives CASSKLRVTLNYEQYF.

The CDR3 DNA reads TGTGCCAGCAGTCCCCCGTCCTGGGCAGCTTTCTTT. Translating it yields CASSPPSWAAFF. J is TRBJ1-1 and V is TRBV28; D not resolved. Trimming cost V 5 bases and J 10 bases, with 14 bases left between them. The CDR3 loop spans 12 amino acids. Germline values: CDR1 MDHEN, CDR2 SYDVKM.

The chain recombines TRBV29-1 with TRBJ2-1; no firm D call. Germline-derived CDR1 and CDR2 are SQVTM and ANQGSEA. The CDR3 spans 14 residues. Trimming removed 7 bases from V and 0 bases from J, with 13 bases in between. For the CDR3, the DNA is TGCAGCGCACCACAGCAACCCTCCTACAATGAGCAGTTCTTC. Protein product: CSAPQQPSYNEQFF.

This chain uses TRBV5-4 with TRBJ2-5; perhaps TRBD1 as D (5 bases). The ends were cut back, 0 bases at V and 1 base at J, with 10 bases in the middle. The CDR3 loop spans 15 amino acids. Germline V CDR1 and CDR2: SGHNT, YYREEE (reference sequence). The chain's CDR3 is CASSLGGPLQETQYF. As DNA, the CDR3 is TGTGCCAGCAGCTTGGGGGGCCCCCTCCAAGAGACCCAGTACTTC.

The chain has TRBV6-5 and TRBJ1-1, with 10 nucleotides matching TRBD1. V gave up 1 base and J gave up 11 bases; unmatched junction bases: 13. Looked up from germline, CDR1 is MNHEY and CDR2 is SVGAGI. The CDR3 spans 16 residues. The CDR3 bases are TGTGCCAGCAGTTACTTGGGCGCCTCCGGGACAGGGGCCGCTTTCTTT. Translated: CASSYLGASGTGAAFF.

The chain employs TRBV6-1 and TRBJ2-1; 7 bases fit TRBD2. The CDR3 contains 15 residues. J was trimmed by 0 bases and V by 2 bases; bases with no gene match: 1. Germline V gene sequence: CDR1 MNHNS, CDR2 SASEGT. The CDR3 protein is CASSETGGSYNEQFF. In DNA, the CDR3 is TGTGCCAGCAGTGAAACGGGAGGCTCCTACAATGAGCAGTTCTTC.

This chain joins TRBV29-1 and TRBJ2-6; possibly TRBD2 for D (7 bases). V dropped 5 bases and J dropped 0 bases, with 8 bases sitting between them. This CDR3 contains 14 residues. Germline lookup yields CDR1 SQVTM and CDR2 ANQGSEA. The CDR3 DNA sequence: TGCAGCGTTCGGGGGGCCTCTGGGGCCAACGTCCTGACTTTC. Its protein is CSVRGASGANVLTF. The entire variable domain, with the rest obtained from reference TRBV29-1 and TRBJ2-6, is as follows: SAVISQKPSRDICQRGTSLTIQCQVDSQVTMMFWYRQQPGQSLTLIATANQGSEATYESGFVIDKFPISRPNLTFSTLTVSNMSPEDSSIYLCSVRGASGANVLTFGAGSRLTVL.

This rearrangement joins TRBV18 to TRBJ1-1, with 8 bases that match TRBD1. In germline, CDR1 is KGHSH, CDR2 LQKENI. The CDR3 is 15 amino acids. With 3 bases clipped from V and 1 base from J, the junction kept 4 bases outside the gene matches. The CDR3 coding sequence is TGTGCCAGCTCACCCCAGGGGGCGAGGAACACTGAAGCTTTCTTT. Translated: CASSPQGARNTEAFF.

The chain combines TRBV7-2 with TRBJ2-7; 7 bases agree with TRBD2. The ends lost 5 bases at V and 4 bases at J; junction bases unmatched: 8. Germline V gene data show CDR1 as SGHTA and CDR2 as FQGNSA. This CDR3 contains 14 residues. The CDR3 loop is CASSPQRGVYEQYF. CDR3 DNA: TGTGCCAGCAGCCCCCAACGGGGGGTTTACGAGCAGTACTTC.

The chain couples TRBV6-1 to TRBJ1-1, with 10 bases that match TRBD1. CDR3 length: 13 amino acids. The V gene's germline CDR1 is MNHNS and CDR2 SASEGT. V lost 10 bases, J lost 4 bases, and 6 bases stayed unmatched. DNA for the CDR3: TGTGCCACCCGGACAGGGGGAGGCACTGAAGCTTTCTTT. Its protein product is CATRTGGGTEAFF.

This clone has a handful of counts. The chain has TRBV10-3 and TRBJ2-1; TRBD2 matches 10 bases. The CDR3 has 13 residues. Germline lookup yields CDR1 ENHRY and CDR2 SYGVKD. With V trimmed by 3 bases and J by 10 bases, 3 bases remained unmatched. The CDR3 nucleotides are TGTGCCATCAGTGACTTAGCGGGGGGCGAGCAGTTCTTC. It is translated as CAISDLAGGEQFF.

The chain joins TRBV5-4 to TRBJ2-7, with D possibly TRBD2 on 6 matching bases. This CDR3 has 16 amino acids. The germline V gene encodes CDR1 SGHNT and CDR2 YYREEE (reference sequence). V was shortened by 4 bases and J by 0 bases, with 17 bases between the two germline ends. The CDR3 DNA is TGTGCCAGCAGCCCGGACGGAGGGAGGAGCTCCTACGAGCAGTACTTC. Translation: CASSPDGGRSSYEQYF.

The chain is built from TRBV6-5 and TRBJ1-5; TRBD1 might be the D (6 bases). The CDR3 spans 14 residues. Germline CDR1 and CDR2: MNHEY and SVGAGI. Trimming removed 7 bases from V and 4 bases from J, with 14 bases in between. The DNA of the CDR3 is TGTGCCAGCACCCAAGGGGGGGCGAATCAGCCCCAGCATTTT. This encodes CASTQGGANQPQHF.

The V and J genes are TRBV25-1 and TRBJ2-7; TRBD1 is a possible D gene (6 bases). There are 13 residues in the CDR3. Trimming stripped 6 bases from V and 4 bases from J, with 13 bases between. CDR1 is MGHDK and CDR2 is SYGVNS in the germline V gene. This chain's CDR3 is CASSTRGGYEQYF. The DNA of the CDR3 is TGTGCCAGCAGCACCAGGGGCGGGTACGAGCAGTACTTC.